In its sample, the clone carrying this T cell receptor (beta chain) was seen once. This specimen belongs to a study of PD-L1 blockade in urothelial cancer. About the study: Males with bladder-origin urothelial cancer made up about 90% of the roughly 29 patients. Prior regimens of chemotherapy numbered 0 to 3 per patient. Reported median T cell count for blood samples was more than 140,000.

Time point of the sample: pretreatment peripheral blood. The patients' disease, urothelial carcinoma, was locally advanced or metastatic. Some clones are missing from TCRdb's copy, which holds only in-frame ones; the method was immunoSEQ multiplex PCR. The table shows 45,000 to 50,000 clones, with around 83% occurring only once. In germline, CDR1 is MDHEN, CDR2 SYDVKM. Unmatched junction bases numbered 6, after V lost 6 bases and J lost 6 bases. The CDR3 contains 14 residues. This material consisted of PBMCs, taken around atezolizumab (anti-PD-L1) treatment. This chain uses TRBV28 with TRBJ1-5; TRBD1 agrees at 9 bases. This TCR derives from a man in his forties or fifties with urothelial cancer. CDR3 protein: CASSRTGGSQPQHF. The CDR3 DNA sequence: TGTGCCAGCAGCCGAACAGGGGGCTCTCAGCCCCAGCATTTT.